The entry below gives a single TCR beta chain sequence along with its context. No antigen is known for it. The data are from a study of shared clonotypes between healthy human individuals. Study conclusions and caveats: Depth of sequencing was expected to influence donor clonotype sharing. Naive CD4 clonotype sharing across a handful of donors was approximately 5.2%. Represented diversity, genetic and exposure-history alike, was limited by few donors. Relative to clonotypes present in all four donors, those not shared had lower generation probabilities.

Germline CDR1 reads LNHDA; CDR2 reads SQIVND (reference sequence). J lost 3 bases, V lost 9 bases, and 14 bases had no gene match. This CDR3 is 17 amino acids long. Only in-frame clones appear in the TCRdb table, and some are missing; sequencing was by immunoSEQ multiplex PCR. Here the sample spans hundreds of thousands of clones, around 67% being singletons. The clonotype originates from a woman aged 25-40 years in good health. The specimen was memory CD4+ T cells sorted from blood. Documented subset: CD45RA-negative fraction. This chain uses TRBV19 with TRBJ2-3; 11 nucleotides match TRBD2. CDR3 coding DNA: TGTGCCAGCCGACCATTCGGGACTAGCGGTAAAACAGATACGCAGTATTTT. It yields the protein CASRPFGTSGKTDTQYF.